The clone carrying this T cell receptor beta chain was counted between two and nine times. Its cognate antigen is unknown. The germline V gene encodes CDR1 SGDLS and CDR2 YYNGEE. The CDR3 spans 14 residues. Trimming cost V 0 bases and J 4 bases, with 8 bases left between them. Next came a second PCR, run for about 7 to 12 cycles, which used a sample-barcoded 5' primer along with a J-beta primer mix. Each CDR3 protein gets one entry after TCRdb re-called the 5' RACE reads with MiXCR. The sample has some 850,000 distinct CDR3 sequences; around 25% are singletons. This entry belongs to a study of blood T cells in healthy people across ages. Regarding the study as a whole: The unknown donor CMV status may have confounded expanded clonotype changes. Diversity of TCR beta correlated strongly with naive T cell percentage.

This sample also belongs to another study, concerning T cells of mothers and their children.

The receptor was isolated from a boy aged 10-17 years in good health. The chain uses TRBV9 and TRBJ2-1, with D unclear. Sequenced input: blood. Here the CDR3 DNA reads TGTGCCAGCAGCGTAGTTACGTCTTACAATGAGCAGTTCTTC. Residues: CASSVVTSYNEQFF. The variable domain in full, with the rest retrieved from reference TRBV9 and TRBJ2-1, is DSGVTQTPKHLITATGQRVTLRCSPRSGDLSVYWYQQSLDQGLQFLIQYYNGEERAKGNILERFSAQQFPDLHSELNLSSLELGDSALYFCASSVVTSYNEQFFGPGTRLTVL.